The 19 T cell receptor beta chains below all came from one sample that was sequenced in a study of early T cells in non-severe SARS-CoV-2 infection. Each CDR3 protein is one row after TCRdb ran MiXCR on the 5' RACE reads. The table lists 35,000 to 45,000 distinct CDR3 sequences, 9.9% of them singletons. Material for sequencing was whole blood. The origin of the receptors is an adult who was a healthcare worker with PCR-confirmed SARS-CoV-2 infection or an uninfected control (not recorded which).

V usage is TRBV11-3 and J usage is TRBJ2-1; possible D gene TRBD2, 6 bases. CDR3 size: 16 residues. Per the germline V gene, CDR1 is SGHNT and CDR2 is YENEEA. V lost 1 base to trimming and J lost 6 bases, with 16 bases between them. The CDR3 region is CASSLGGVSAVNEQFF. For the CDR3, the DNA is TGTGCCAGCAGCTTAGGGGGGGTATCTGCGGTCAATGAGCAGTTCTTC. The full variable domain, its missing parts supplied by reference TRBV11-3 and TRBJ2-1, is EAGVVQSPRYKIIEKKQPVAFWCNPISGHNTLYWYLQNLGQGPELLIRYENEEAVDDSQLPKDRFSAERLKGVDSTLKIQPAELGDSAVYLCASSLGGVSAVNEQFFGPGTRLTVL.

This clonotype was seen many times. The V gene is TRBV5-1, the J gene TRBJ1-1, with 9 bases matching TRBD1. Germline CDR1 is SGHRS and CDR2 is YFSETQ. This CDR3 comprises 17 residues. V trimming: 0 bases; J trimming: 4 bases; junction bases outside the gene matches: 10. CDR3 amino acids: CASSLVGFTGGGTEAFF. The CDR3 nucleotides read TGCGCCAGCAGCTTGGTCGGTTTTACAGGGGGCGGCACTGAAGCTTTCTTT. The variable domain in full, completed from reference TRBV5-1 and TRBJ1-1, reads KAGVTQTPRYLIKTRGQQVTLSCSPISGHRSVSWYQQTPGQGLQFLFEYFSETQRNKGNFPGRFSGRQFSNSRSEMNVSTLELGDSALYLCASSLVGFTGGGTEAFFGQGTRLTVV.

This clonotype was found many times. This sequence joins TRBV7-8 and TRBJ2-2, with 7 bases identical to TRBD2. The CDR3 sequence is 15 residues long. Germline CDR1 and CDR2: SGHVS and FQNEAQ. Trimming removed 5 bases from V and 7 bases from J; junction bases left unmatched: 10. The CDR3 DNA reads TGTGCCAGCAGCACCCGGACTATAGCGGGCGGGGAGCTGTTTTTT. This gives the protein CASSTRTIAGGELFF.

This clonotype has ten or more counts. This chain joins TRBV28 and TRBJ2-2; no clear D gene. V was pared by 8 bases and J by 2 bases, with 6 bases between. This CDR3 comprises 12 residues. Germline CDR1 MDHEN, CDR2 SYDVKM. CDR3: CASPANTGELFF. DNA of the CDR3: TGTGCCAGCCCCGCAAACACCGGGGAGCTGTTTTTT.

In its sample, this clonotype was seen many times. The chain links TRBV6-6 to TRBJ2-5; D is ambiguous. The germline V and J ends were trimmed by 2 bases and 2 bases, with 12 bases remaining between them. The CDR3 is 15 amino acids. The germline V gene encodes CDR1 MNHNY and CDR2 SVGAGI (reference sequence). The CDR3 loop reads CASSYPSPKQETQYF. The DNA for the CDR3 is TGTGCCAGCAGTTACCCGTCCCCCAAACAAGAGACCCAGTACTTC.

This clonotype was detected many times. This chain joins TRBV29-1 and TRBJ2-1; D uncertain. This CDR3 comprises 11 residues. V dropped 6 bases and J dropped 3 bases, with 6 bases sitting between them. Germline CDR1 and CDR2: SQVTM and ANQGSEA. CDR3 in amino acids: CSVDIYNEQFF. CDR3 DNA sequence: TGCAGCGTCGATATCTACAATGAGCAGTTCTTC.

With respect to this clonotype: A read error may be the cause here, since a much bigger clone is one base away. This rearrangement joins TRBV4-1 to TRBJ2-5, with 7 positions matching TRBD1. Germline lookup yields CDR1 MGHRA and CDR2 YSYEKL. V lost 7 bases, J lost 3 bases, and 5 bases stayed unmatched. The CDR3 has 13 residues. The CDR3 region is CASIFQGEETQYF. The CDR3 region has the DNA TGCGCCAGCATCTTCCAGGGGGAAGAGACCCAGTACTTC.

This clonotype came up many times. The genes are TRBV7-6 and TRBJ2-7; D ambiguous. Germline V gene sequence: CDR1 SGHVS, CDR2 FNYEAQ. V was clipped by 5 bases and J by 5 bases, with 10 bases between them. The CDR3 is made up of 12 amino acids. The CDR3 protein is CASSPQTNEQYF. The CDR3, as DNA: TGTGCCAGCAGCCCTCAGACCAACGAGCAGTACTTC.

This clonotype appeared many times. The chain uses TRBV7-8 and TRBJ1-3; D unclear. The CDR3 contains 14 residues. Germline CDR1 is SGHVS and CDR2 is FQNEAQ. Trimming removed 4 bases at V and 9 bases at J, with 16 bases between. CDR3 nucleotide sequence: TGTGCCAGCAGCTCGCAGACTCATCGGAGCACCATATATTTT. This codes for CASSSQTHRSTIYF.

This clonotype was seen ten or more times. CDR3 region: CASSDHREQFF. As DNA, the CDR3 is TGTGCCAGCAGTGACCATCGGGAGCAGTTCTTC. V and J are TRBV6-4 and TRBJ2-1, with unresolved D. Trimming cost V 2 bases and J 10 bases, with 6 bases left between them. The CDR3 consists of 11 residues. Germline loops: CDR1 MRHNA, CDR2 SNTAGT.

This clonotype was found many times. The chain links TRBV5-4 to TRBJ2-7; D is tentatively TRBD1 or TRBD2 (5 bases each). Germline V CDR1 and CDR2: SGHNT, YYREEE (reference sequence). Trimming pared 4 bases from V and 6 bases from J, leaving 20 bases between. CDR3 length equals 15 residues. The CDR3 DNA reads TGTGCCAGCAGCGCACCCGGGACCTCCGACGGCGAGCAGTACTTC. Translation: CASSAPGTSDGEQYF.

This clonotype was recorded many times. The J gene is TRBJ1-2, the V gene TRBV3-1, with D possibly TRBD1 on 5 matching bases. V lost 4 bases and J lost 2, with 14 bases in between. This CDR3 comprises 15 residues. Germline V gives CDR1 LGHDT, CDR2 YNNKEL (reference sequence). CDR3 bases: TGTGCCAGCAGCCCCAAAACAGGACTAAACTATGGCTACACCTTC. Amino acid sequence: CASSPKTGLNYGYTF.

This clonotype has ten or more counts. The V call is TRBV12-3 or TRBV12-4, the J call TRBJ2-1; TRBD2 matches 11 bases. The trim removed 6 bases at V and 7 bases at J, leaving 11 bases unmatched. CDR3 length equals 16 residues. CDR3 loop: CASRENSGGARNEQFF. For the CDR3, the DNA is TGTGCCAGCAGGGAGAATAGCGGGGGGGCCCGTAATGAGCAGTTCTTC.

This clonotype was observed at least ten times. The rearrangement links TRBV7-9 to TRBJ1-2; unclear D gene. The V end was cut by 1 base, the J end by 8 bases, with 11 bases between. Per the germline V gene, CDR1 is SEHNR and CDR2 is FQNEAQ (reference sequence). The CDR3 sequence is 13 residues long. CDR3 in DNA: TGTGCCAGCAGCTTAGAGATAGAGCGGGGCTACACCTTC. Its protein product is CASSLEIERGYTF. Full variable domain (outside the CDR3, taken from reference TRBV7-9 and TRBJ1-2): DTGVSQNPRHKITKRGQNVTFRCDPISEHNRLYWYRQTLGQGPEFLTYFQNEAQLEKSRLLSDRFSAERPKGSFSTLEIQRTEQGDSAMYLCASSLEIERGYTFGSGTRLTVV.

This clonotype was seen a few times. The chain joins TRBV11-3 to TRBJ1-5; D uncertain. V was cut by 1 base and J by 3 bases, with 7 bases left in between. Germline V gives CDR1 SGHNT, CDR2 YENEEA. The CDR3 is made up of 14 amino acids. The CDR3 DNA is TGTGCCAGCAGCTTAGGACAATTCAATCAGCCCCAGCATTTT. Protein sequence: CASSLGQFNQPQHF.

V and J are TRBV4-3 and TRBJ2-2; 9 bases map to TRBD2. Germline V gene data show CDR1 as LGHNA and CDR2 as YSLEER. The CDR3 is 16 residues long. With 1 base clipped from V and 3 bases from J, the junction kept 3 bases outside the gene matches. The CDR3 reads CASSQGTSVYTGELFF. The CDR3 coding sequence is TGCGCCAGCAGCCAAGGGACTAGCGTGTACACCGGGGAGCTGTTTTTT.

The rearrangement uses TRBV6-5 and TRBJ1-3; 9 bases match TRBD1. This CDR3 is built from 14 residues. After removal of 7 bases from V and 4 bases from J, the junction contained 5 bases not matched to a gene. Germline V lookup: CDR1 MNHEY, CDR2 SVGAGI. DNA for the CDR3: TGTGCCAGCACGGACAGGGGTAGAGGAAACACCATATATTTT. The encoded protein is CASTDRGRGNTIYF.

This clonotype was seen many times. The chain joins TRBV6-5 to TRBJ2-1, with no clear D. V lost 8 bases and J lost 0, with 11 bases in between. The CDR3 loop spans 14 amino acids. Germline assignment: CDR1 MNHEY and CDR2 SVGAGI. The CDR3 spells CASQRQYSYNEQFF. CDR3 nucleotides: TGTGCCAGCCAAAGGCAGTACTCCTACAATGAGCAGTTCTTC.

The rearrangement joins TRBV28 to TRBJ2-5; unclear D gene. V lost 4 bases and J lost 4, with 4 bases in between. This CDR3 has 11 amino acids. From germline, CDR1 is MDHEN and CDR2 SYDVKM. In DNA, the CDR3 is TGTGCCAGCAGTTGGAGAGAGACCCAGTACTTC. It is translated as CASSWRETQYF.